These 8 T cell receptor beta chains share one sample of origin, sequenced in a study of blood T cell repertoires in COVID-19. Measured with immunoSEQ multiplex PCR; TCRdb has only the in-frame clones, and not every one. The sample lists approximately 440,000 clones; approximately 90% were seen once. Sequencing was performed on PBMCs or T cells enriched from blood (not recorded which). The receptors here all came from a woman under 30 who had recovered from COVID-19.

The sample holds one count of this clone. The rearrangement links TRBV5-5 to TRBJ2-5; the D gene is possibly TRBD2 (5 bases). Germline CDR1 reads SGHKS; CDR2 reads YYEKEE (reference sequence). The CDR3 is 16 residues long. Trimming cost V 3 bases and J 7 bases, with 22 bases left between them. The CDR3 DNA follows: TGTGCCAGCAGCTCAGACTACAGCGGAGCTTCGCGGACCCAGTACTTC. This encodes CASSSDYSGASRTQYF.

The chain combines TRBV4-1 with TRBJ2-1, with D possibly matching TRBD2 (5 bases). Trimming took 1 base from V and 8 from J, leaving 12 bases between them. Germline CDR1 and CDR2: MGHRA and YSYEKL. The length of the CDR3 is 14 residues. The CDR3 loop reads CASSQGGWGDEQFF. The DNA of the CDR3 is TGCGCCAGCAGCCAAGGAGGATGGGGAGATGAGCAGTTCTTC.

The chain recombines TRBV11-2 with TRBJ2-3; D possibly corresponds to TRBD2 (5 bases). Looked up from germline, CDR1 is SGHAT and CDR2 is FQNNGV. Between the trimmed V and J ends, which lost 5 bases and 0 bases, there was a span of 18 bases. The CDR3 loop spans 17 amino acids. CDR3 DNA: TGTGCCAGCAGCGAAACGCGGCAGAGCGGAAGCACAGATACGCAGTATTTT. As protein: CASSETRQSGSTDTQYF.

J is TRBJ2-5 and V is TRBV5-1; 7 bases align to TRBD1. Losses at the gene ends were 6 bases for V and 4 bases for J; bases not matched to a gene: 9. Germline V CDR1 and CDR2: SGHRS, YFSETQ. This CDR3 has 14 amino acids. In DNA form, the CDR3 reads TGCGCCAGCACCCTAGGGACAGCTCTAGAGACCCAGTACTTC. Translated, it gives CASTLGTALETQYF.

The gene calls are TRBV5-1 and TRBJ1-1; the D gene is possibly TRBD1 (5 bases). Germline V gives CDR1 SGHRS, CDR2 YFSETQ. The V gene lost 4 bases and the J gene lost 1 base, with 11 bases spanning the gap. CDR3 size: 14 residues. The CDR3 sequence: CASSADTANTEAFF. The CDR3 coding sequence is TGCGCCAGCAGCGCGGACACGGCGAACACTGAAGCTTTCTTT.

A single count supports this clone. V is TRBV2 and J is TRBJ2-7, with a tentative D call TRBD1 (6 bases). This CDR3 spans 14 amino acids. Trimming took 10 bases from V and 2 from J, leaving 18 bases between them. Germline loops: CDR1 SNHLY, CDR2 FYNNEI. The CDR3 loop is CATTSGRGAYEQYF. The CDR3 DNA reads TGTGCCACCACCTCCGGCAGGGGAGCCTACGAGCAGTACTTC.

The chain carries TRBV7-3 and TRBJ2-7, with 7 nucleotides matching TRBD2. The CDR3 covers 14 residues. V shed 5 bases, J shed 3 bases, and the junction held 7 bases outside the gene matches. The V gene's germline CDR1 is SGHTA and CDR2 FQGTGA. DNA for the CDR3: TGTGCCAGCAGCCCCTCCAGCGGGGACTACGAGCAGTACTTC. This translates into CASSPSSGDYEQYF. The complete variable domain, with remaining parts taken from reference TRBV7-3 and TRBJ2-7, reads GAGVSQTPSNKVTEKGKYVELRCDPISGHTALYWYRQSLGQGPEFLIYFQGTGAADDSGLPNDRFFAVRPEGSVSTLKIQRTERGDSAVYLCASSPSSGDYEQYFGPGTRLTVT.

This chain links TRBV3-1 (or the pseudogene TRBV3-2) with TRBJ2-7; D remains unclear. The germline V gene has CDR1 LGHDT and CDR2 YNNKEL (reference sequence). CDR3 length equals 14 residues. V lost 2 bases to trimming and J lost 2 bases, with 10 bases between them. CDR3 bases: TGTGCCAGCAGCCAAACCCCAGGAACCTACGAGCAGTACTTC. It yields the protein CASSQTPGTYEQYF.